These 12 T cell receptor beta chains share one sample of origin, sequenced in a study of shared clonotypes between healthy human individuals. Produced via immunoSEQ multiplex PCR; TCRdb's table is partial and in-frame only. The profile covers 100,000 to 120,000 clones, with about 62% appearing a single time and about 26% taken by the ten largest. Material for sequencing was memory CD8+ T cells sorted from blood. Subset noted: CD45RO+ cells pooled with CCR7-negative TemRA cells. Every receptor here comes from a woman aged 30 to 39 in good health.

This clone was recorded a few times. CDR3 amino acids: CASSEGTGLEQYF. CDR3 sequence (DNA): TGTGCCAGCAGTGAAGGGACTGGACTCGAGCAGTACTTC. The chain couples TRBV2 to TRBJ2-7; possible D gene TRBD2, 5 bases. CDR1 is SNHLY and CDR2 is FYNNEI in the germline V gene. There are 13 residues in the CDR3. The germline V and J ends were trimmed by 1 base and 6 bases, with 10 bases remaining between them.

The chain recombines TRBV5-4 with TRBJ2-7; a possible D gene is TRBD1 (5 bases). The germline CDR1 and CDR2 sequences are SGHNT and YYREEE (reference sequence). CDR3 length: 11 residues. Trimming removed 0 bases from V and 7 bases from J, with 5 bases in between. CDR3 nucleotide sequence: TGTGCCAGCAGCTTGGGGACAGAGCAGTACTTC. Its protein product is CASSLGTEQYF. Full variable domain (remainder filled in from reference TRBV5-4 and TRBJ2-7): ETGVTQSPTHLIKTRGQQVTLRCSSQSGHNTVSWYQQALGQGPQFIFQYYREEENGRGNFPPRFSGLQFPNYSSELNVNALELDDSALYLCASSLGTEQYFGPGTRLTVT.

The chain recombines TRBV6-5 with TRBJ1-1; D unresolved. The germline V gene has CDR1 MNHEY and CDR2 SVGAGI. V lost 6 bases to trimming and J lost 1 base, with 12 bases between them. The CDR3 is 14 amino acids. CDR3 bases: TGTGCCAGCAGAGGATTCCAGAGGAACACTGAAGCTTTCTTT. Translation gives CASRGFQRNTEAFF.

The J gene is TRBJ2-5, the V gene TRBV14; D might be TRBD2 (6 bases). The germline V and J ends were trimmed by 1 base and 4 bases, with 10 bases remaining between them. This CDR3 is 14 amino acids long. Germline values: CDR1 SGHDN, CDR2 FVKESK. In DNA, the CDR3 is TGTGCCAGCAGCCAAGCTTCAGCGGGAGAGACCCAGTACTTC. Protein: CASSQASAGETQYF.

The V and J genes are TRBV25-1 and TRBJ1-6; 7 bases fit TRBD1. V was clipped by 6 bases and J by 10 bases; unmatched bases: 6. The CDR3 spans 13 residues. Germline assignment: CDR1 MGHDK and CDR2 SYGVNS. The CDR3 sequence: CASREGARSPLHF. CDR3 DNA: TGTGCCAGCAGAGAGGGGGCGCGCTCACCCCTCCACTTT.

Only a few counts were recorded for this clone. V gene TRBV25-1 combines with J gene TRBJ2-5, with a weak D call TRBD1 (5 bases). The V gene lost 8 bases and the J gene lost 1 base, with 17 bases spanning the gap. The CDR3 runs to 15 residues. Germline values: CDR1 MGHDK, CDR2 SYGVNS. The CDR3 nucleotides are TGTGCCAGCGGCAACCTACAGGAACTCCAAGAGACCCAGTACTTC. It translates to CASGNLQELQETQYF.

J is TRBJ2-7 and V is TRBV6-1; 9 bases agree with TRBD2. The CDR3 covers 14 residues. Germline values: CDR1 MNHNS, CDR2 SASEGT. Trimming at V came to 6 bases and at J to 5 bases, leaving 8 bases not matched to a gene. The CDR3 DNA is TGTGCCAGCAGGCTTATAGCGGGAGAGGACGAGCAGTACTTC. Residues: CASRLIAGEDEQYF.

The rearrangement links TRBV6-5 to TRBJ1-2; 7 bases match TRBD1. CDR3 length: 15 residues. In germline, CDR1 is MNHEY, CDR2 SVGAGI. The trim removed 2 bases at V and 3 bases at J, leaving 6 bases unmatched. The CDR3 sequence is CASSYTGTAYYGYTF. CDR3 DNA sequence: TGTGCCAGCAGTTACACTGGGACAGCTTACTATGGCTACACCTTC.

This clone was found many times. V and J are TRBV15 and TRBJ2-3; TRBD1 matches at 7 bases. Germline V gives CDR1 LNHNV, CDR2 YYDKDF (reference sequence). This CDR3 is built from 15 residues. J was trimmed by 4 bases and V by 6 bases; bases with no gene match: 10. CDR3 DNA sequence: TGTGCCACCAGGGAAAGGACAGGAGGCGCAGATACGCAGTATTTT. As protein: CATRERTGGADTQYF.

This clone was counted between two and nine times. The chain uses TRBV2 and TRBJ2-7; either TRBD1 or TRBD2 may fit D (5 bases each). Trimming removed 4 bases at V and 3 bases at J, with 10 bases between. The V gene's germline CDR1 is SNHLY and CDR2 FYNNEI. The CDR3 spans 13 residues. The CDR3 region has the DNA TGTGCCAGCAGTGGAGGGACCGTCTACGAGCAGTACTTC. As protein: CASSGGTVYEQYF.

The V gene is TRBV28, the J gene TRBJ2-3, with 13 positions matching TRBD2. The V segment lost 8 bases and the J segment 7 bases; nucleotides outside the gene matches: 6. The CDR3 runs to 14 residues. Germline-derived CDR1 and CDR2 are MDHEN and SYDVKM. DNA for the CDR3: TGTGCCAGCCATACTAGCGGGAGGGCGTATACGCAGTATTTT. Its translation is CASHTSGRAYTQYF.

The V gene is TRBV29-1, the J gene TRBJ2-7; the D call may be TRBD1 or TRBD2 (5 bases each). Trimming cost V 2 bases and J 2 bases, with 10 bases left between them. The germline V gene encodes CDR1 SQVTM and CDR2 ANQGSEA. There are 13 residues in the CDR3. CDR3 in amino acids: CSVESGPAYEQYF. In nucleotides, the CDR3 is TGCAGCGTTGAATCGGGGCCAGCCTACGAGCAGTACTTC.